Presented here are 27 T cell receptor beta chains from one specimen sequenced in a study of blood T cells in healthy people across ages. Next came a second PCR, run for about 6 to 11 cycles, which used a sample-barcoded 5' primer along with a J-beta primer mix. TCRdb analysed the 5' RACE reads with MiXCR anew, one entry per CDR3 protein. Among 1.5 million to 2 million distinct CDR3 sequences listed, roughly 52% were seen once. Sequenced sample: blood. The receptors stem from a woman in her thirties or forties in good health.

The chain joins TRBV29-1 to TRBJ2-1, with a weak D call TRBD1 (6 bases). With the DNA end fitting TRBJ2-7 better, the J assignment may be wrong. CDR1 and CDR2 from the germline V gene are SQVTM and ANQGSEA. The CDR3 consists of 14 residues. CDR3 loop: CSVASNRANDEQYF. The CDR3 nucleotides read TGCAGCGTTGCGTCCAACAGGGCTAACGACGAGCAGTACTTC.

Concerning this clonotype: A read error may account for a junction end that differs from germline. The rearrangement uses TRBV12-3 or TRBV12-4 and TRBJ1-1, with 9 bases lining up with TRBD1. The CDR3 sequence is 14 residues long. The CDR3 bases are TGTGCCAGCTGTTTCACAGGGGGCGGTTCTGAAGCTTTCTTT. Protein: CASCFTGGGSEAFF.

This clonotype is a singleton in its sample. CDR3 in DNA: TGCAGTGCTAGGGCGGTCGGGAGGAGTGGGAATGAGCAGTTCTTC. Protein product: CSARAVGRSGNEQFF. The V gene is TRBV20-1, the J gene TRBJ2-1; 7 positions agree with TRBD2. Trimming at V came to 3 bases and at J to 7 bases, leaving 12 bases not matched to a gene. CDR3 length equals 15 residues. The germline V gene has CDR1 DFQATT and CDR2 SNEGSKA (reference sequence).

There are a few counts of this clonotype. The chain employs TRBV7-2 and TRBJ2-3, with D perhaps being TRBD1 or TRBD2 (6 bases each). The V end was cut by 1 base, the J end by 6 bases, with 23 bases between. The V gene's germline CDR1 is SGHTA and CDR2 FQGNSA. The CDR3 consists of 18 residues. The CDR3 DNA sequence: TGTGCCAGCAGCTTAGAGTCCTTCCGGGGGCCCCCTCGGGATACGCAGTATTTT. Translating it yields CASSLESFRGPPRDTQYF.

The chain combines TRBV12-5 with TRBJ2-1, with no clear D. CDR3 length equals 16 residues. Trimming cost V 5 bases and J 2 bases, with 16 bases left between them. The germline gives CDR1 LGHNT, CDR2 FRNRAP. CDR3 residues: CASGPPSGEAYNEQFF. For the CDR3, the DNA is TGTGCTAGTGGTCCACCTTCCGGCGAAGCCTACAATGAGCAGTTCTTC.

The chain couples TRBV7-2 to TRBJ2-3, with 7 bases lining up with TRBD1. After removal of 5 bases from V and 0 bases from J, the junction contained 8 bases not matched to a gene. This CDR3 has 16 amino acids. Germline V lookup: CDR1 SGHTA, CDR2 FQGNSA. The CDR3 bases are TGTGCCAGCAGCCGGAAGGGGACAGCTAGCACAGATACGCAGTATTTT. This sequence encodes CASSRKGTASTDTQYF.

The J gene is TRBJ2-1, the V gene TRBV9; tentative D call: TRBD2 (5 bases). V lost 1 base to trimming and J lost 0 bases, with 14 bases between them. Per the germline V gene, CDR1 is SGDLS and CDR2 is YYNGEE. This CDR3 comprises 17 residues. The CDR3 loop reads CASSVRGGGLSYNEQFF. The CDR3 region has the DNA TGTGCCAGCAGCGTACGCGGCGGCGGACTCTCCTACAATGAGCAGTTCTTC.

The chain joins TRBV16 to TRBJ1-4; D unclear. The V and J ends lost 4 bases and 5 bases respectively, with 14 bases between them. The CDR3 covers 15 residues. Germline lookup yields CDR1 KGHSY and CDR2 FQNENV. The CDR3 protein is CASSLAGRKNEKLFF. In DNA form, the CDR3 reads TGTGCCAGCAGCCTCGCTGGACGGAAGAATGAAAAACTGTTTTTT.

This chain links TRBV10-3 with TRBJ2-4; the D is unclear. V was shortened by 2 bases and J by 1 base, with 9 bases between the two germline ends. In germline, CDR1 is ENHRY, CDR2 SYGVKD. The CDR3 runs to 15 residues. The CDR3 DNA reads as TGTGCCATCAGTGAGGAGTCTATGGCCAAAAACATTCAGTACTTC. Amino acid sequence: CAISEESMAKNIQYF.

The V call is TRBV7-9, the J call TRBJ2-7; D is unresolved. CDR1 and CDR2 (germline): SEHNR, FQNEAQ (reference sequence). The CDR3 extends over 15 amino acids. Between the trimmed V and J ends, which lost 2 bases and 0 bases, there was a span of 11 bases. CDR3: CASSLLGRSSYEQYF. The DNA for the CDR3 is TGTGCCAGCAGCTTATTAGGCAGGAGCTCCTACGAGCAGTACTTC.

The CDR3 coding sequence is TGTGCCAGCAGTTTAGAGGGAGACCCTCGTGGCACTGAAGCTTTCTTT. It specifies CASSLEGDPRGTEAFF. This chain links TRBV28 with TRBJ1-1; D gene uncertain. The CDR3 contains 16 residues. The V end lost 2 bases, the J end lost 4 bases, and 17 bases lay between the germline ends. Germline CDR1 MDHEN, CDR2 SYDVKM.

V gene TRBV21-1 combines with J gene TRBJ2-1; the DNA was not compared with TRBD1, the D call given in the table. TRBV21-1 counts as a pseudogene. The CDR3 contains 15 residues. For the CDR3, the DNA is TGTGCCAGCAGCAAAGCCGGGACGAAGAGTGATGAGCAGTTCTTC. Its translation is CASSKAGTKSDEQFF.

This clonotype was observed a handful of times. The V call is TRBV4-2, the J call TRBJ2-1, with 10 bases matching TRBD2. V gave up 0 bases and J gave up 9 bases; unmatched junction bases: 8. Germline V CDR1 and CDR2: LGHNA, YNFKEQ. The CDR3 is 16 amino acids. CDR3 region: CASSQDKSGGATEQFF. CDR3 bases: TGTGCCAGCAGCCAAGACAAGAGCGGGGGGGCCACTGAGCAGTTCTTC.

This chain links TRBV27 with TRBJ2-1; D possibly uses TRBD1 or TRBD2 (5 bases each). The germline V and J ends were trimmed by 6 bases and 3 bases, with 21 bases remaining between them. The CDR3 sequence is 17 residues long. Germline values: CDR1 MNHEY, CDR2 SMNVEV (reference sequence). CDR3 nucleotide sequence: TGTGCCAGCAGACCTCCTCCGGGACGAAGGAACTACAATGAGCAGTTCTTC. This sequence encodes CASRPPPGRRNYNEQFF.

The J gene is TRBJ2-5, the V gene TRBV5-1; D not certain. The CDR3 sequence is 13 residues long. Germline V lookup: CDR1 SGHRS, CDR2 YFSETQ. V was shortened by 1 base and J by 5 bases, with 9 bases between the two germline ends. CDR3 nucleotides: TGCGCCAGCAGCTTGAGGGATCTGGAGACCCAGTACTTC. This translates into CASSLRDLETQYF. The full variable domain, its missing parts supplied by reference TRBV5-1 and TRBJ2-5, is KAGVTQTPRYLIKTRGQQVTLSCSPISGHRSVSWYQQTPGQGLQFLFEYFSETQRNKGNFPGRFSGRQFSNSRSEMNVSTLELGDSALYLCASSLRDLETQYFGPGTRLLVL.

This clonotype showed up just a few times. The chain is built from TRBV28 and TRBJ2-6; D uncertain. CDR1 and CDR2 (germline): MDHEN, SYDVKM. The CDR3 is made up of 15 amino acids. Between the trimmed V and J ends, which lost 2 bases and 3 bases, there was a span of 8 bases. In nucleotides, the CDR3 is TGTGCCAGCAGTTTACCCCGATTTGGGGCCAACGTCCTGACTTTC. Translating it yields CASSLPRFGANVLTF. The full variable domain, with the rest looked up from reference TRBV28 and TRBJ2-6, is DVKVTQSSRYLVKRTGEKVFLECVQDMDHENMFWYRQDPGLGLRLIYFSYDVKMKEKGDIPEGYSVSREKKERFSLILESASTNQTSMYLCASSLPRFGANVLTFGAGSRLTVL.

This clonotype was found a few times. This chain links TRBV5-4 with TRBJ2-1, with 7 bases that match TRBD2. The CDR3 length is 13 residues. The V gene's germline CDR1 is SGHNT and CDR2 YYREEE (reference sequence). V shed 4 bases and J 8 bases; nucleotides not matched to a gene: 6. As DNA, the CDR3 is TGTGCCAGCAGCCCTGGGGGGGTCGATGAGCAGTTCTTC. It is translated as CASSPGGVDEQFF.

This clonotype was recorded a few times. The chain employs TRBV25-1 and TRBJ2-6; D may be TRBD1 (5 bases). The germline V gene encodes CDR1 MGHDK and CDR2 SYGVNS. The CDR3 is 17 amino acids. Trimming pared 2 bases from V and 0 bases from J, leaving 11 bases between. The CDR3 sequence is CASSERGPNSGANVLTF. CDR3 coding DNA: TGTGCCAGCAGTGAAAGGGGTCCAAACTCTGGGGCCAACGTCCTGACTTTC.

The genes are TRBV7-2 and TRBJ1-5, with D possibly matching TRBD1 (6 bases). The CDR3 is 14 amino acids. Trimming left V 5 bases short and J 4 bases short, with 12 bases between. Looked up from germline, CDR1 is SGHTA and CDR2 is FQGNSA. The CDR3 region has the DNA TGTGCCAGCAGCGCGGACAGCTTTAATCAGCCCCAGCATTTT. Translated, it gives CASSADSFNQPQHF.

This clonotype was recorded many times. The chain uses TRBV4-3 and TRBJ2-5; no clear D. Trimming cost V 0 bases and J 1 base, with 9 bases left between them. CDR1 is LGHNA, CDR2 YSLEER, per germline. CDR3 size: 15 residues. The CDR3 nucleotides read TGCGCCAGCAGCCAAGATCGAGCCATCCAAGAGACCCAGTACTTC. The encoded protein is CASSQDRAIQETQYF.

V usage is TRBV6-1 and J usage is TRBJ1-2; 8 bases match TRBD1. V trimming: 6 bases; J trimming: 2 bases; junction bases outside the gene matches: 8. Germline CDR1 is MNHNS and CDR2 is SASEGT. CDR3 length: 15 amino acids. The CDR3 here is CASRQTGATNYGYTF. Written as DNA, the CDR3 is TGTGCCAGCAGACAGACAGGGGCGACAAACTATGGCTACACCTTC.

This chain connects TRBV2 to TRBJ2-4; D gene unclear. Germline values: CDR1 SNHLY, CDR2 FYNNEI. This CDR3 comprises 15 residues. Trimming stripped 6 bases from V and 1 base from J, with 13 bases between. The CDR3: CASRTERSAKNIQYF. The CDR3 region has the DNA TGTGCCAGCAGGACGGAACGTAGCGCCAAAAACATTCAGTACTTC.

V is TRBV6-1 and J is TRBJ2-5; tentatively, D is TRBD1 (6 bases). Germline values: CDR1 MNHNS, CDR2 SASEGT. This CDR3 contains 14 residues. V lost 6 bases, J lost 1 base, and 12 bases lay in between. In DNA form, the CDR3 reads TGTGCCAGCAGGCCCGGGACACTCCAAGAGACCCAGTACTTC. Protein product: CASRPGTLQETQYF.

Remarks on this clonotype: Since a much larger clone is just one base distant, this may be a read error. The DNA for the CDR3 is TGCGCCAGCTCTCCTACCGGGGGCGCGGGAGAGACCCTGTACTTC. Protein product: CASSPTGGAGETLYF. The chain employs TRBV10-2 and TRBJ2-7, with D tentatively TRBD2 (7 bases). V lost 8 bases and J 12 bases, leaving 29 bases between the germline ends. Per the germline V gene, CDR1 is WSHSY and CDR2 is SAAADI. The CDR3 runs 15 residues.

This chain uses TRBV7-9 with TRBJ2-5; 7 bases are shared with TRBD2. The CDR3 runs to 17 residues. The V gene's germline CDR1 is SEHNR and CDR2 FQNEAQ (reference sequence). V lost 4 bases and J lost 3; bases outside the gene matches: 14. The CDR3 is CASSSVRFTAGEETQYF. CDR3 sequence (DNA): TGTGCCAGCAGCTCCGTCCGATTCACGGCGGGGGAAGAGACCCAGTACTTC.

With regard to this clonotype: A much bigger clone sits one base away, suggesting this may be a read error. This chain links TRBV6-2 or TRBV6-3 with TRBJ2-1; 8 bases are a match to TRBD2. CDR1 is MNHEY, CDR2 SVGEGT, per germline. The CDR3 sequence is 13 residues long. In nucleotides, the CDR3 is TGTGCCAGCAACAGCGGGGGCTACAATGGGCAGTTCTTC. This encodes CASNSGGYNGQFF.

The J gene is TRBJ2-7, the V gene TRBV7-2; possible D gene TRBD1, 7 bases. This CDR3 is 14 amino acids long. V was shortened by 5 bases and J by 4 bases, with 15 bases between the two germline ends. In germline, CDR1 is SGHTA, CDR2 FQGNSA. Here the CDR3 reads CASSGGTEIYEQYF. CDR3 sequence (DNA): TGTGCCAGCAGCGGCGGGACAGAGATATACGAGCAGTACTTC.